This T cell receptor (beta chain) was sequenced during a study of regulatory T cells in long-lasting Graves disease. Whole-study results and caveats: Persistent cases favored TRBV28, TRBJ1-2 and TRBJ2-5. Reduced TCR diversity was observed in persistent Graves' patients versus newly diagnosed patients.

The V gene lost 2 bases and the J gene lost 2 bases, with 15 bases spanning the gap. The CDR3 is 16 residues long. Germline V gene data show CDR1 as SGHVS and CDR2 as FNYEAQ. The time point is: persistent/refractory GD, antithyroid drugs over 5 years with positive TRAb. The TCR library was made from RNA that had been extracted from PBMCs in TRIzol. American Thyroid Association guidelines defined Graves' disease diagnosis. This clonotype was recorded at least ten times. Antigen specificity is unknown. In building TCR beta libraries, iRepertoire HTBI primers were used together with Arm-PCR of CDR3 regions. Original methodology: The identification of about 68 TRBV and 14 TRBJ segments was made across samples. In TCRdb, the multiplex PCR reads were re-called with MiXCR into one record per CDR3 protein. TCRdb, not the original authors, processed these V and J calls. The sample carries a few hundred thousand distinct CDR3 sequences, about 23% recorded once.

The J gene is TRBJ1-2, the V gene TRBV7-6, with a weak D call TRBD1 (6 bases). The starting material was peripheral blood mononuclear cells (PBMCs), obtained when the disease was refractory, from a patient treated with antithyroid drugs. The clonotype was recovered from a woman between 35 and 50 years old with Graves disease. CDR3 in amino acids: CASSLLVSGDNYGYTF. In DNA form, the CDR3 reads TGTGCCAGCAGCTTACTGGTGTCAGGGGACAACTATGGCTACACCTTC.